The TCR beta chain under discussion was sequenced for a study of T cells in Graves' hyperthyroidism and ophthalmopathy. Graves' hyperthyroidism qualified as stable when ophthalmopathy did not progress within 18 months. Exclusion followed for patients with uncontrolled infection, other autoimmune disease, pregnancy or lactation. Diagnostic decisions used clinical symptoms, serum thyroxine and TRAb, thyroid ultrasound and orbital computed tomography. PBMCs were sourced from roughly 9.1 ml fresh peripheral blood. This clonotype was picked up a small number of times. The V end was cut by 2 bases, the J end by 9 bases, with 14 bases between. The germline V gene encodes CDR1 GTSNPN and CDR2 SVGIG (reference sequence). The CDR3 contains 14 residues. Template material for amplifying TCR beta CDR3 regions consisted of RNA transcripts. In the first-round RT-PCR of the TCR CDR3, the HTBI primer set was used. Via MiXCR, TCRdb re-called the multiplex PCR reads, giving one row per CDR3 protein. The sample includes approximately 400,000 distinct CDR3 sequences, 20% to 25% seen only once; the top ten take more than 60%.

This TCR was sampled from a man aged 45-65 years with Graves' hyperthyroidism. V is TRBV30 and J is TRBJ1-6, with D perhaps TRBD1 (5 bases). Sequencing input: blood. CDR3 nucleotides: TGTGCCTGGAGTTCGACAGTACAGTCTTCACCCCTCCACTTT. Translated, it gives CAWSSTVQSSPLHF. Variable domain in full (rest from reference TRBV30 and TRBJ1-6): SQTIHQWPATLVQPVGSPLSLECTVEGTSNPNLYWYRQAAGRGLQLLFYSVGIGQISSEVPQNLSASRPQDRQFILSSKKLLLSDSGFYLCAWSSTVQSSPLHFGNGTRLTVT.